What follows is one TCR beta chain and its context. The data belong to a study of T cells in Graves' hyperthyroidism and ophthalmopathy. RNA transcripts provided the source from which TCR beta CDR3 regions were amplified. HTBI primers were used for first-round RT-PCR of the TCR CDR3. Each CDR3 protein gets one entry after TCRdb re-called the multiplex PCR reads with MiXCR. The data show 620,000 or so distinct CDR3 sequences, with about 14% seen just once and 12% held by the top ten. Unmatched junction bases numbered 13, after V lost 4 bases and J lost 7 bases. Germline CDR1 SEHNR, CDR2 FQNEAQ (reference sequence). CDR3 length: 17 amino acids.

The sequenced sample consisted of blood. The sequence was obtained from a woman aged 50 to 60 with Graves' ophthalmopathy. The chain joins TRBV7-9 to TRBJ2-2; 9 nucleotides match TRBD2. CDR3: CASSSLLAGLGGGELFF. The CDR3 region has the DNA TGTGCCAGCAGCTCACTACTAGCGGGCCTCGGGGGCGGGGAGCTGTTTTTT.